This T cell receptor beta chain was recorded in a study of blood T cell repertoires in COVID-19. CDR3 length equals 16 residues. The V and J ends lost 2 bases and 6 bases, in that order; junction bases with no gene match: 7. Germline lookup yields CDR1 PRHDT and CDR2 FYEKMQ (reference sequence). Repertoires were generated with immunoSEQ multiplex PCR, while TCRdb's copy carries only in-frame clones and drops some. Altogether some 390,000 clones are present, around nine tenths being singletons, with the ten largest covering about 1.7%. This receptor was taken from a woman younger than 45 who had recovered from COVID-19. V and J are TRBV13 and TRBJ1-4; 9 positions match TRBD1. Sequencing was done on a sample of PBMCs or T cells enriched from blood (not recorded which). This CDR3 reads CASSLRETGGDEKLFF. As DNA, the CDR3 is TGTGCCAGCAGCTTACGGGAGACAGGGGGTGATGAAAAACTGTTTTTT. The variable domain in full, with the rest retrieved from reference TRBV13 and TRBJ1-4, is AAGVIQSPRHLIKEKRETATLKCYPIPRHDTVYWYQQGPGQDPQFLISFYEKMQSDKGSIPDRFSAQQFSDYHSELNMSSLELGDSALYFCASSLRETGGDEKLFFGSGTQLSVL.